The 18 T cell receptor beta chains in this list originate from one sample, sequenced in a study of cytomegalovirus exposure and HLA in healthy donors (TCRdb year 2017). Library construction relied on the immunoSEQ multiplex PCR assay. For the multiplex PCR, a mixture combining 60 forward primers for TCR Vbeta segments and 13 reverse primers for TCR Jbeta segments was used. TCRdb carries this immuneACCESS record with in-frame sequences only. Its versions omit some clonotypes, under half of them owing to an unresolved V gene in the studies checked, with the rest unexplained. The sample includes under 250,000 clones, with around four fifths observed a single time. The biggest ten clones account for roughly 10% of the sample. The sample taken for sequencing was PBMCs. Receptors were obtained from a woman aged 50 to 65 in good health and CMV-seropositive.

This clone was observed a few times. The chain combines TRBV5-1 with TRBJ1-1; D gene ambiguous. The CDR3 runs to 14 residues. V dropped 0 bases and J dropped 1 base, with 7 bases sitting between them. Germline V gene lookup returns CDR1 SGHRS and CDR2 YFSETQ. This CDR3 is CASSLDPGNTEAFF. The CDR3 DNA is TGCGCCAGCAGCTTGGACCCGGGGAACACTGAAGCTTTCTTT. The full variable domain, rest sourced from reference TRBV5-1 and TRBJ1-1, is KAGVTQTPRYLIKTRGQQVTLSCSPISGHRSVSWYQQTPGQGLQFLFEYFSETQRNKGNFPGRFSGRQFSNSRSEMNVSTLELGDSALYLCASSLDPGNTEAFFGQGTRLTVV.

This clone was recorded many times. The chain combines TRBV4-3 with TRBJ1-3; tentative D call: TRBD1 (6 bases). Germline CDR1 is LGHNA and CDR2 is YSLEER. V shed 2 bases and J shed 3 bases, with 14 bases lying between them. The CDR3 consists of 16 residues. The CDR3 nucleotides are TGCGCCAGCAGCCAAACAACAGGGTCAGGTGGAAACACCATATATTTT. The encoded protein is CASSQTTGSGGNTIYF.

The chain is built from TRBV30 and TRBJ1-2; D possibly corresponds to TRBD1 (5 bases). CDR3 length: 16 residues. The germline CDR1 and CDR2 sequences are GTSNPN and SVGIG (reference sequence). V was pared by 0 bases and J by 0 bases, with 14 bases between. The CDR3 sequence is CAWSVPWDLPNYGYTF. The CDR3 bases are TGTGCCTGGAGTGTACCATGGGACTTACCTAACTATGGCTACACCTTC.

V usage is TRBV6-5 and J usage is TRBJ1-1; D may be TRBD1 (6 bases). The V end was cut by 0 bases, the J end by 4 bases, with 9 bases between. Germline CDR1 MNHEY, CDR2 SVGAGI. This CDR3 has 14 residues. DNA of the CDR3: TGTGCCAGCAGTTACTCTCGGGGGGCCACTGAAGCTTTCTTT. It codes for CASSYSRGATEAFF.

This chain connects TRBV10-1 to TRBJ1-1, with TRBD1 as a possible D gene (5 bases). Germline CDR1 reads WNHNN; CDR2 reads SYGVQD (reference sequence). This CDR3 is built from 13 residues. V lost 6 bases and J 3 bases, leaving 11 bases between the germline ends. The CDR3 is CASRLTRDTEAFF. CDR3 DNA sequence: TGCGCCAGCAGATTGACCAGGGACACTGAAGCTTTCTTT.

This chain links TRBV4-1 with TRBJ2-2, with a weak D call TRBD2 (6 bases). Trimming took 4 bases from V and 15 from J, leaving 15 bases between them. The CDR3 extends over 12 amino acids. Germline CDR1 is MGHRA and CDR2 is YSYEKL. CDR3 sequence: CASSPLGGWMFF. As DNA, the CDR3 is TGCGCCAGCAGCCCCTTGGGAGGCTGGATGTTTTTT.

The genes are TRBV6-5 and TRBJ1-1; possible D gene TRBD1, 5 bases. V was shortened by 7 bases and J by 1 base, with 10 bases between the two germline ends. Germline-derived CDR1 and CDR2 are MNHEY and SVGAGI. The CDR3 extends over 13 amino acids. The CDR3 region has the DNA TGTGCCAGCAATAGGGGCCAGAACACTGAAGCTTTCTTT. Its protein is CASNRGQNTEAFF.

The J gene is TRBJ1-1, the V gene TRBV5-1, with D perhaps matching TRBD1 (5 bases). The V gene's germline CDR1 is SGHRS and CDR2 YFSETQ. Trimming left V 4 bases short and J 7 bases short, with 23 bases between. This CDR3 spans 16 amino acids. CDR3 in DNA: TGCGCCAGCAGCCCCGAGGGACGACGGGGGTCGGATGAAGCTTTCTTT. Its translation: CASSPEGRRGSDEAFF.

A note on this clone: The sample holds other DNA sequences that translate to the same CDR3. The rearrangement uses TRBV18 and TRBJ1-1; tentatively, D is TRBD1 (5 bases). CDR3 length equals 14 residues. Trimming removed 2 bases from V and 1 base from J, with 8 bases in between. Germline CDR1 KGHSH, CDR2 LQKENI. The CDR3 region has the DNA TGTGCCAGCTCACCAGAGACAGAGAACACTGAAGCTTTCTTT. Translation gives CASSPETENTEAFF.

This chain links TRBV15 with TRBJ1-2; TRBD1 might be the D (5 bases). From germline, CDR1 is LNHNV and CDR2 YYDKDF (reference sequence). The CDR3 length is 13 residues. Trimming removed 0 bases from V and 8 bases from J, with 10 bases in between. CDR3: CATSRDREGGYTF. The CDR3 bases are TGTGCCACCAGCAGAGACAGGGAGGGGGGCTACACCTTC.

This clone was detected only once. The rearrangement links TRBV5-1 to TRBJ2-7; 10 nucleotides match TRBD1. The trim removed 0 bases at V and 3 bases at J, leaving 3 bases unmatched. The CDR3 loop spans 15 amino acids. Germline V gene data show CDR1 as SGHRS and CDR2 as YFSETQ. The CDR3 nucleotides read TGCGCCAGCAGCTTGGGACAGGGGGCTAACTACGAGCAGTACTTC. The encoded protein is CASSLGQGANYEQYF.

J is TRBJ1-1 and V is TRBV7-9; tentative D call: TRBD1 (6 bases). The CDR3 is 14 residues long. CDR1 and CDR2 from the germline V gene are SEHNR and FQNEAQ (reference sequence). Trimming took off 6 bases at V and 0 bases at J, with 11 bases between the two ends. In DNA form, the CDR3 reads TGTGCCAGCAGAACCACAGGGATGAACACTGAAGCTTTCTTT. Its translation: CASRTTGMNTEAFF.

V and J are TRBV6-5 and TRBJ2-2; maybe TRBD1 (7 bases). V was pared by 7 bases and J by 6 bases, with 12 bases between. Germline CDR1 MNHEY, CDR2 SVGAGI. The CDR3 spans 13 residues. CDR3 sequence: CASNTGEAGELFF. The CDR3 region has the DNA TGTGCCAGCAATACAGGGGAGGCCGGGGAGCTGTTTTTT.

The rearrangement uses TRBV6-5 and TRBJ1-6; TRBD1 might be the D (6 bases). The CDR3 extends over 14 amino acids. The V gene lost 5 bases and the J gene lost 5 bases, with 10 bases spanning the gap. Germline lookup yields CDR1 MNHEY and CDR2 SVGAGI. The CDR3 DNA is TGTGCCAGCAGTACCGGGACAAATAATTCACCCCTCCACTTT. Amino acids: CASSTGTNNSPLHF.

This clone was seen only once. This chain links TRBV4-1 with TRBJ1-2; D gene uncertain. The CDR3 runs to 14 residues. V dropped 2 bases and J dropped 4 bases, with 11 bases sitting between them. Germline assignment: CDR1 MGHRA and CDR2 YSYEKL. The CDR3 sequence is CASSQSGGPYGYTF. The CDR3 DNA is TGCGCCAGCAGCCAATCCGGCGGCCCCTATGGCTACACCTTC.

This clone turned up a few times. The rearrangement joins TRBV28 to TRBJ2-5; D remains unclear. The CDR3 spans 14 residues. V dropped 6 bases and J dropped 5 bases, with 16 bases sitting between them. The V gene's germline CDR1 is MDHEN and CDR2 SYDVKM. Here the CDR3 DNA reads TGTGCCAGCAGAGAGTACGAGCCCTGTGAGACCCAGTACTTC. Its protein product is CASREYEPCETQYF.

This chain uses TRBV6-4 with TRBJ2-7, with D maybe TRBD1 (6 bases). The germline V gene has CDR1 MRHNA and CDR2 SNTAGT. Trimming left V 7 bases short and J 2 bases short, with 15 bases between. This CDR3 has 14 residues. CDR3 nucleotide sequence: TGTGCCAGCAAGTTGGAACAGGGAGCCTACGAGCAGTACTTC. This codes for CASKLEQGAYEQYF.

The chain couples TRBV5-1 to TRBJ1-1; D remains unclear. This CDR3 region has 18 residues. V shed 3 bases and J shed 3 bases, with 24 bases lying between them. Germline V gene sequence: CDR1 SGHRS, CDR2 YFSETQ. CDR3 loop: CASSCAGNSTCIHTEAFF. The CDR3, as DNA: TGCGCCAGCAGCTGTGCGGGAAACAGTACGTGTATCCACACTGAAGCTTTCTTT.